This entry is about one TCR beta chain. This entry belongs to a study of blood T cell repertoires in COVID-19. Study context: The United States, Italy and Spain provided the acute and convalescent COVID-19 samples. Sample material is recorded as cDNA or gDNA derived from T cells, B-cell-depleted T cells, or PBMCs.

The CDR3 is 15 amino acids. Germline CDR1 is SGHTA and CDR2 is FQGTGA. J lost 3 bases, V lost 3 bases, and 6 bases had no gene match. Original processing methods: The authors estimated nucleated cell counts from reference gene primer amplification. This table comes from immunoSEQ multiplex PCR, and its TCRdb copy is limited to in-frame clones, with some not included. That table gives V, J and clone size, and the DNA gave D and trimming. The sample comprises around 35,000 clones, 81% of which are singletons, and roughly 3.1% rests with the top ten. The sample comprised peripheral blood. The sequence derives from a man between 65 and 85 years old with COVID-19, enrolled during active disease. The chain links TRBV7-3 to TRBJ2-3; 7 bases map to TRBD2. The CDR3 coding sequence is TGTGCCAGCAGCTTTTCGTGGCGGGAGACAGATACGCAGTATTTT. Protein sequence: CASSFSWRETDTQYF.